These 6 T cell receptor beta chains originate from one sample sequenced in a study of technical replicates of blood from several donors. This table comes from immunoSEQ multiplex PCR, and its TCRdb copy is limited to in-frame clones, with some not included. This table has around 90,000 clones, about 93% appearing once. The specimen sequenced was T cells isolated from PBMCs. The receptors derive from a human donor in good health.

The J gene is TRBJ1-4, the V gene TRBV5-1; 9 nucleotides agree with TRBD1. Germline lookup yields CDR1 SGHRS and CDR2 YFSETQ. V lost 4 bases, J lost 5 bases, and 3 bases stayed unmatched. There are 14 residues in the CDR3. CDR3 in DNA: TGCGCCAGCAGCGGAGGACAGGGGAATGAAAAACTGTTTTTT. It translates to CASSGGQGNEKLFF.

The rearrangement joins TRBV6-5 to TRBJ2-7, with D possibly being TRBD2 (5 bases). Germline V gene lookup returns CDR1 MNHEY and CDR2 SVGAGI. Trimming stripped 2 bases from V and 5 bases from J, with 13 bases between. The CDR3 is made up of 14 amino acids. For the CDR3, the DNA is TGTGCCAGCAGTTACGAACGGGGAATGGACGAGCAGTACTTC. As protein: CASSYERGMDEQYF.

The CDR3 reads CASSFRDRGYEQYF. The CDR3 region has the DNA TGTGCCAGCAGCTTTAGGGACAGGGGCTACGAGCAGTACTTC. This chain links TRBV11-2 with TRBJ2-7, with TRBD1 matching 10 bases. V lost 3 bases and J lost 3; bases outside the gene matches: 2. The germline V gene encodes CDR1 SGHAT and CDR2 FQNNGV. The CDR3 is 14 residues long.

This clone showed up just once. The V call is TRBV19, the J call TRBJ1-1; D possibly corresponds to TRBD1 (5 bases). Trimming took off 5 bases at V and 0 bases at J, with 16 bases between the two ends. CDR3 length equals 16 residues. Germline CDR1 LNHDA, CDR2 SQIVND (reference sequence). The DNA of the CDR3 is TGTGCCAGTAGTGGGGGGGGGTTCCCAATGAACACTGAAGCTTTCTTT. Residues: CASSGGGFPMNTEAFF.

This clone was counted once. The rearrangement uses TRBV4-1 and TRBJ2-7, with TRBD2 identical over 9 bases. Trimming at V came to 4 bases and at J to 2 bases, leaving 6 bases not matched to a gene. The CDR3 totals 15 residues. CDR1 and CDR2 from the germline V gene are MGHRA and YSYEKL. CDR3 nucleotides: TGCGCCAGCAGCCTCCGACTAGCGGCCACCTACGAGCAGTACTTC. Its translation is CASSLRLAATYEQYF.

V gene TRBV15 combines with J gene TRBJ1-1, with a tentative D call TRBD1 (6 bases). CDR1 and CDR2 (germline): LNHNV, YYDKDF (reference sequence). With 0 bases removed from V and 7 bases from J, the gap between germline ends came to 15 bases. The CDR3 length is 15 residues. CDR3 nucleotide sequence: TGTGCCACCAGCAGAGAGGTCTACAGGGCAAATGAAGCTTTCTTT. This sequence encodes CATSREVYRANEAFF. The variable domain in full, with the rest retrieved from reference TRBV15 and TRBJ1-1, is DAMVIQNPRYQVTQFGKPVTLSCSQTLNHNVMYWYQQKSSQAPKLLFHYYDKDFNNEADTPDNFQSRRPNTSFCFLDIRSPGLGDTAMYLCATSREVYRANEAFFGQGTRLTVV.